Each of the 11 T cell receptor beta chains below was sequenced from the same sample in a study of cytomegalovirus exposure and HLA in healthy donors. PCR primers comprised 60 Vbeta and 13 Jbeta primers. The assay was immunoSEQ multiplex PCR, and TCRdb's table has in-frame clones only and misses some. The table shows 150,000 to 200,000 clones, with 75% to 85% occurring only once. Sequencing was done on a sample of PBMCs. These receptors were collected from a girl between 2 and 10 years old in good health and CMV-seropositive.

The sample holds one count of this clone. This rearrangement joins TRBV29-1 to TRBJ1-1; TRBD1 matches at 7 bases. From germline, CDR1 is SQVTM and CDR2 ANQGSEA. V lost 8 bases to trimming and J lost 6 bases; unmatched junction nucleotides: 15. CDR3 length: 14 residues. The CDR3 bases are TGCAGCTCATCCCTAACAGGGGCAATGCCTGAAGCTTTCTTT. Its protein product is CSSSLTGAMPEAFF.

The chain joins TRBV2 to TRBJ1-2; 9 nucleotides agree with TRBD1. CDR3 size: 13 residues. The V gene's germline CDR1 is SNHLY and CDR2 FYNNEI. V dropped 6 bases and J dropped 8; count of bases not matched to a gene: 7. CDR3: CASSTQGARGYTF. CDR3 DNA sequence: TGTGCCAGCAGCACACAGGGGGCGCGGGGCTACACCTTC.

CDR3 residues: CATLAGPGDEQFF. In DNA form, the CDR3 reads TGTGCCACGCTGGCGGGCCCTGGGGATGAGCAGTTCTTC. The chain recombines TRBV27 with TRBJ2-1, with D maybe TRBD2 (5 bases). The germline CDR1 and CDR2 sequences are MNHEY and SMNVEV (reference sequence). The CDR3 has 13 residues. The V end was cut by 10 bases, the J end by 8 bases, with 18 bases between.

The V gene is TRBV7-8, the J gene TRBJ1-4; a possible D gene is TRBD1 (6 bases). Germline-derived CDR1 and CDR2 are SGHVS and FQNEAQ. The CDR3 consists of 16 residues. Deletions cut 2 bases from V and 8 bases from J, with 18 bases between. This CDR3 reads CASSLSIRGGGEKLFF. CDR3 nucleotide sequence: TGTGCCAGCAGCTTATCCATTAGGGGGGGAGGCGAAAAACTGTTTTTT.

V gene TRBV18 combines with J gene TRBJ2-7, with 11 nucleotides matching TRBD2. The CDR3 is 14 residues long. V shed 3 bases and J 3 bases; nucleotides not matched to a gene: 1. Germline values: CDR1 KGHSH, CDR2 LQKENI. CDR3 loop: CASSPTSGVYEQYF. The CDR3 nucleotides read TGTGCCAGCTCACCGACTAGCGGGGTCTACGAGCAGTACTTC. Based on the CDR3 plus reference TRBV18 and TRBJ2-7, the full variable domain is NAGVMQNPRHLVRRRGQEARLRCSPMKGHSHVYWYRQLPEEGLKFMVYLQKENIIDESGMPKERFSAEFPKEGPSILRIQQVVRGDSAAYFCASSPTSGVYEQYFGPGTRLTVT.

The chain carries TRBV5-8 and TRBJ2-6; 10 bases are shared with TRBD1. V lost 4 bases and J lost 4; bases outside the gene matches: 11. This CDR3 comprises 18 residues. Germline CDR1 SGHTS, CDR2 YDEGEE. CDR3 protein: CASSHPAGTGAGANVLTF. Written as DNA, the CDR3 is TGTGCCAGCAGCCACCCCGCCGGGACAGGGGCCGGGGCCAACGTCCTGACTTTC.

The rearrangement links TRBV6-1 to TRBJ2-2; D perhaps matches TRBD1 (6 bases). V lost 6 bases and J lost 7, with 15 bases in between. Germline values: CDR1 MNHNS, CDR2 SASEGT. The CDR3 runs to 14 residues. As DNA, the CDR3 is TGTGCCAGCAGGGGGACAAGTCGGTTCGGGGAGCTGTTTTTT. It translates to CASRGTSRFGELFF.

This CDR3 reads CASSLVTVAKNIQYF. Here the CDR3 DNA reads TGTGCCAGCAGCTTAGTAACAGTAGCCAAAAACATTCAGTACTTC. The V gene is TRBV11-2, the J gene TRBJ2-4, with D unresolved. The V and J ends lost 1 base and 0 bases respectively, with 7 bases between them. CDR1 is SGHAT, CDR2 FQNNGV, per germline. The CDR3 is 15 amino acids.

The chain combines TRBV5-1 with TRBJ1-3; 8 positions match TRBD1. CDR1 and CDR2 (germline): SGHRS, YFSETQ. The CDR3 has 14 amino acids. The V gene end was trimmed by 4 bases and the J gene end by 4 bases; junction bases not matched to a gene: 4. CDR3 loop: CASSADREGNTIYF. For the CDR3, the DNA is TGCGCCAGCAGCGCGGACAGGGAAGGAAACACCATATATTTT.

This sequence joins TRBV11-1 and TRBJ1-4, with D hard to call. The CDR3 is 15 amino acids. Trimming stripped 5 bases from V and 2 bases from J, with 12 bases between. Germline-derived CDR1 and CDR2 are SGHAT and FQDESV (reference sequence). CDR3 bases: TGTGCCAGCAGCGTCGAGGGAGGGACTAATGAAAAACTGTTTTTT. Translation gives CASSVEGGTNEKLFF. The whole variable domain, remainder taken from reference TRBV11-1 and TRBJ1-4, is EAEVAQSPRYKITEKSQAVAFWCDPISGHATLYWYRQILGQGPELLVQFQDESVVDDSQLPKDRFSAERLKGVDSTLKIQPAELGDSAMYLCASSVEGGTNEKLFFGSGTQLSVL.

CDR3 DNA sequence: TGTGCCAGCAGCCCGCGACCGGGACAGGGGCTTAAGAGGACGAATGAAAAACTGTTTTTT. Translating gives CASSPRPGQGLKRTNEKLFF. The rearrangement uses TRBV27 and TRBJ1-4; 10 bases line up with TRBD1. With V trimmed by 6 bases and J by 5 bases, 21 bases remained unmatched. Germline CDR1 and CDR2: MNHEY and SMNVEV (reference sequence). The CDR3 runs 20 residues.